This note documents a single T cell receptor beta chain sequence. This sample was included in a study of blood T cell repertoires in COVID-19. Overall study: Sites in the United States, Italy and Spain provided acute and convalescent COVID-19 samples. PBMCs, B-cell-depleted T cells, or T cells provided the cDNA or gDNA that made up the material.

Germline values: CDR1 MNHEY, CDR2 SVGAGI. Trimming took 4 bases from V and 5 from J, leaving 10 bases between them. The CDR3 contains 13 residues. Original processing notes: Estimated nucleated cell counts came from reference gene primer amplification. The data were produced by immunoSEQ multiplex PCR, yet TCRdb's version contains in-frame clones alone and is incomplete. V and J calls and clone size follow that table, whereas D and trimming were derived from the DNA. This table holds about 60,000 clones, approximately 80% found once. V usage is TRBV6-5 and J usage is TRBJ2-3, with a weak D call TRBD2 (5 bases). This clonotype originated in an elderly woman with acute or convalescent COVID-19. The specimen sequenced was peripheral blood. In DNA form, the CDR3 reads TGTGCCAGCAGTTTAAATAGCGTAGATACGCAGTATTTT. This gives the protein CASSLNSVDTQYF.